This entry describes one T cell receptor beta chain. Its recognized antigen is unknown. Base qualities are not recorded, but no much larger clone differs from it by a single base. The TCR beta CDR3 regions were amplified from the RNA transcripts. A first-round RT-PCR of the TCR CDR3 used the HTBI primer set with the Qiagen OneStep RT-PCR kit. Libraries were constructed in a second round of multiplex PCR, after which size selection and purification were performed. The libraries were sequenced on an Illumina HiSeq2000 using paired-end 100 bp reads. Per the authors' processing: SOAPnuke was used to process the raw data, with reads discarded if the reads contained adapters or uncalled bases, had a mean Phred below 15, or lacked an exact constant-primer or identifier match. COPE v1.2.5 was used to merge high-quality paired reads, and clonotypes were defined as unique nucleotide sequences. Clonotypes were aligned to IMGT TRBV, TRBD and TRBJ reference segments using MiTCR v1.1. The analysis was restricted to V-J combinations with a frequency above 0.0001, which together covered 99.2% of the repertoires. The TCS score was defined as F50 (clonal expansion) divided by E x V (chaos), with BLOSUM62-based TCRdist calculated between CDR3 peptides within each V-J. Welch's t-statistics and random forest reduced roughly 540 V-J features to fewer than 15, which were used in a naive Bayes classifier (R e1071). The public reads were reanalyzed by TCRdb: fastp trimming at Q25, MiXCR alignment, in-frame beta chains only. Rows merge per CDR3 protein into single entries with the most common DNA and genes. TCRdb, not the authors, supplied the V and J calls. The table for this sample lists over 150,000 distinct CDR3 sequences; 17% of them were counted only once. The ten largest account for 53% of the sample.

Taken from the germline V gene (reference sequence), the CDR1 and CDR2 loops are LGHDT and YNNKEL. Relative to germline, V is missing 3 bases and J is missing 5 bases, with 13 bases of the junction outside any gene match. The cysteine opens and the phenylalanine closes a CDR3 of 17 amino acids. Only the CDR3 part of the read is kept: 51 bases, read in frame from the first base. The entry originates in a study of T cells in Graves' hyperthyroidism and ophthalmopathy (dated by TCRdb to the late 2010s). Concerning the study at large: Peripheral blood samples were taken at the time of initial diagnosis, prior to any treatment. To identify distinguishing TCR V-J signatures, a discovery cohort of about 95 patients was used, comprising fewer than 45 with Graves' ophthalmopathy and 57 with stable Graves' hyperthyroidism. Prospective prediction of ophthalmopathy was tested in an independent validation cohort of 18 to 20 hyperthyroidism patients and roughly 16 patients who later progressed to ophthalmopathy. The 100 discovery patients were randomly split 7:3 into training and test sets. In several Graves' hyperthyroidism patients, the study also compared T-cell repertoires from thyroid tissue with T-cell repertoires from blood. After blood sampling, hyperthyroidism patients were treated with methimazole at a starting dose of 30 mg daily, and ophthalmopathy patients were treated with high-dose intravenous methylprednisolone. The paper describes TCR Vbeta CDR3 sequencing of 135 peripheral blood samples, made up of 43 ophthalmopathy patients, roughly 75 hyperthyroidism patients and 17 progressor patients.

Graves' hyperthyroidism was defined as stable when no progression to ophthalmopathy occurred over 18 months of follow-up. The hyperthyroidism patients were between 18 and 65 years old and newly diagnosed, with a disease duration of less than 2 months. Patients with uncontrolled infections, other autoimmune diseases, pregnancy or lactation were excluded. Diagnoses relied on clinical symptoms, serum thyroxine and TRAb, thyroid ultrasound and orbital computed tomography. Ficoll-Paque density gradient centrifugation was used to isolate PBMCs from about 10 ml of fresh peripheral blood. Total RNA was extracted with Trizol reagent, and quality was checked on an Agilent 2100 Bioanalyzer. The investigation overall reported the following: In validation, the model predicted progression to ophthalmopathy a median of around 6.5 months before onset, with about 70% sensitivity and roughly 77% specificity. A 13 V-J signature model separated ophthalmopathy from stable hyperthyroidism, with 87.88% sensitivity and approximately 81% specificity in cross-validation and 80%/75% in testing. Blood samples also contained most of the expanded thyroid clonotypes (frequency above 0.001), which suggests that blood repertoires may reflect thyroid immune responses. Sample size was not statistically predetermined, and blinding of investigators to group allocation was not performed.

The sequencing sample was made of blood. The sequence links TRBV3-1 to TRBJ2-1; TRBD2 lines up with 7 middle nucleotides. The clonotype comes from a woman aged 45 to 65 with Graves' hyperthyroidism. The nucleotide sequence is TGTGCCAGCAGCCAGGCTGTCGGGGGGAGAGAAAACAATGAGCAGTTCTTC. Translation gives CASSQAVGGRENNEQFF.